The subject of this entry is one T cell receptor beta chain. In each case, RNA was isolated and then reverse transcribed into cDNA as the sequencing template. Assay used: immunoSEQ multiplex PCR; TCRdb lists only in-frame clones, some missing. Here the sample spans about 290,000 clones, roughly 60% being singletons. The entry originates in a study of CD8+ T cells in alopecia areata. Germline assignment: CDR1 SQVTM and CDR2 ANQGSEA. The ends were cut back, 7 bases at V and 7 bases at J, with 13 bases in the middle. This CDR3 region has 11 residues. Treatment: oral pan-JAK inhibitor, 5-10 mg twice daily.

The sequenced sample was CD4+ T cells sorted from blood, obtained at week 24, from a patient treated with tofacitinib. The source of this sequence is a human donor with alopecia areata. V and J are TRBV29-1 and TRBJ1-2, with no clear D. The DNA for the CDR3 is TGCAGCGCAAACCGCTTTAGTGGCTACACCTTC. This encodes CSANRFSGYTF. The complete variable domain, with remaining parts taken from reference TRBV29-1 and TRBJ1-2, reads SAVISQKPSRDICQRGTSLTIQCQVDSQVTMMFWYRQQPGQSLTLIATANQGSEATYESGFVIDKFPISRPNLTFSTLTVSNMSPEDSSIYLCSANRFSGYTFGSGTRLTVV.